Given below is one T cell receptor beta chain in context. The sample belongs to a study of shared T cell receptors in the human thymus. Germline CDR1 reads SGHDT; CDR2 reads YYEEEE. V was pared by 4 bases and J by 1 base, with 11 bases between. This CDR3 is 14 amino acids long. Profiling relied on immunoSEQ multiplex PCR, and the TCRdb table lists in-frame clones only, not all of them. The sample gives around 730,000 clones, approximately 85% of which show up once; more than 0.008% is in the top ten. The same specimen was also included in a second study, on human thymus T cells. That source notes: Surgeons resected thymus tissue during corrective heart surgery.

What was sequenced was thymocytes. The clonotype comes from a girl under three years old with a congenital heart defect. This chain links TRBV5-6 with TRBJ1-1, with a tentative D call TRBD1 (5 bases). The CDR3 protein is CASSLDISNTEAFF. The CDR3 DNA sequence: TGTGCCAGCAGCCTGGACATATCGAACACTGAAGCTTTCTTT.